The 2 T cell receptor beta chains below all came from one sample that was sequenced in a study of T cells in Graves' hyperthyroidism and ophthalmopathy. Using RNA transcripts as the source, TCR beta CDR3 regions were amplified. First-round RT-PCR with HTBI primers amplified the TCR CDR3 region. TCRdb re-derived calls from the multiplex PCR reads in MiXCR, one entry per CDR3 protein. The sample lists fewer than 750,000 distinct CDR3 sequences; 14% to 15% were seen once. Input material: blood. These receptor sequences come from a woman in her forties with Graves' ophthalmopathy.

The rearrangement uses TRBV19 and TRBJ2-5, with a tentative D call TRBD1 (6 bases). Germline CDR1 LNHDA, CDR2 SQIVND (reference sequence). The CDR3 is made up of 14 amino acids. Between the trimmed V and J ends, which lost 6 bases and 5 bases, there was a span of 16 bases. CDR3 sequence reads: CASRTQGSGETQYF. Here the CDR3 DNA reads TGTGCCAGTAGGACTCAGGGGAGCGGCGAGACCCAGTACTTC. The whole variable domain, filled in from reference TRBV19 and TRBJ2-5, reads DGGITQSPKYLFRKEGQNVTLSCEQNLNHDAMYWYRQDPGQGLRLIYYSQIVNDFQKGDIAEGYSVSREKKESFPLTVTSAQKNPTAFYLCASRTQGSGETQYFGPGTRLLVL.

This clonotype has ten or more counts. The chain is built from TRBV6-2 or TRBV6-3 and TRBJ2-2, with 7 bases matching TRBD2. V shed 5 bases, J shed 4 bases, and the junction held 4 bases outside the gene matches. From germline, CDR1 is MNHEY and CDR2 SVGEGT. This CDR3 region has 14 residues. The DNA for the CDR3 is TGTGCCAGCAGTCCTAGCGGTCCCACCGGGGAGCTGTTTTTT. This translates into CASSPSGPTGELFF.